Sequencing of this TCR beta chain was carried out in a study of cytomegalovirus exposure and HLA in healthy donors. V trimming: 7 bases; J trimming: 3 bases; junction bases outside the gene matches: 6. This CDR3 has 14 residues. Germline assignment: CDR1 LNHDA and CDR2 SQIVND (reference sequence). The study ran its PCR with 60 Vbeta and 13 Jbeta primers. Method: immunoSEQ multiplex PCR; TCRdb's copy keeps in-frame clones and lacks some. Of 150,000 to 200,000 clones listed, approximately 80% are singletons. This TCR was sampled from a woman aged 40 to 49 in good health and CMV-seronegative. The source material was PBMCs. The rearrangement joins TRBV19 to TRBJ2-1, with 7 nucleotides matching TRBD2. The CDR3 loop is CASKTGGLYNEQFF. For the CDR3, the DNA is TGTGCCAGTAAAACGGGGGGTCTCTACAATGAGCAGTTCTTC.